This T cell receptor beta chain was obtained from a study of Ad26.COV2.S vaccination and SARS-CoV-2 variants. TCRdb's table, derived via immunoSEQ multiplex PCR, lists solely in-frame clones and lacks some. The table shows roughly 420,000 clones, with 80% to 90% occurring only once. Study-wide findings and caveats: Vaccinees and placebo recipients showed similar non-spike TCR breadth.

Indicated treatment: over 15 received Ad26.COV2.S at low or high dose, single or two shots; about 5 received placebo; per-sample allocation not given. Sample collection was performed on day 63 after the first vaccine or placebo injection. Germline CDR1 is MNHEY and CDR2 is SVGEGT. The V gene end was trimmed by 4 bases and the J gene end by 12 bases; junction bases not matched to a gene: 3. The CDR3 totals 12 residues. This clone was observed a single time. Its antigen is as yet unknown. Source: peripheral blood, taken in a trial of Ad26.COV2.S vaccine versus placebo. The sequence was collected from a person aged 18-60 years who received the Ad26.COV2.S COVID-19 vaccine or a placebo. The chain employs TRBV6-2 or TRBV6-3 and TRBJ1-6, with 7 bases lining up with TRBD1. The CDR3, as DNA: TGTGCCAGCAGTTGGAGGGGGCTACCCCTCCACTTT. Translation gives CASSWRGLPLHF.